This T cell receptor beta chain comes out of a study of blood T cells in healthy people across ages. Study-wide findings and caveats: Greater diversity and more naive CD4+ cells were seen in long-lived donors than in aged donors. Age advanced and TCR beta diversity per million T cells fell, roughly linearly. No one knew whether donors had CMV, which possibly confounded expanded clonotype changes.

The CDR3 is 19 residues long. Germline trimming cut 11 bases from V and 5 bases from J; bases unmatched to any gene: 26. Germline V gives CDR1 ENHRY, CDR2 SYGVKD. With a J-beta primer mix and a sample-barcoded 5' primer, a second PCR ran about 7 to 11 cycles. TCRdb used MiXCR to reprocess the 5' RACE reads, holding one entry per CDR3 protein. This sample carries 1.5 million to 1.9 million distinct CDR3 sequences, 42% of them seen once, and the ten largest clones take 4%. Note on this clonotype: Its cognate antigen is unknown.

The sequence derives from a woman under 30 in good health. V is TRBV10-3 and J is TRBJ1-1; TRBD1 aligns across 10 bases. Sequenced material: blood. The CDR3 spells CAVMDGTGEFFSMRTEAFF. The CDR3 DNA sequence: TGTGCCGTAATGGATGGGACAGGGGAGTTTTTCAGCATGAGGACTGAAGCTTTCTTT.